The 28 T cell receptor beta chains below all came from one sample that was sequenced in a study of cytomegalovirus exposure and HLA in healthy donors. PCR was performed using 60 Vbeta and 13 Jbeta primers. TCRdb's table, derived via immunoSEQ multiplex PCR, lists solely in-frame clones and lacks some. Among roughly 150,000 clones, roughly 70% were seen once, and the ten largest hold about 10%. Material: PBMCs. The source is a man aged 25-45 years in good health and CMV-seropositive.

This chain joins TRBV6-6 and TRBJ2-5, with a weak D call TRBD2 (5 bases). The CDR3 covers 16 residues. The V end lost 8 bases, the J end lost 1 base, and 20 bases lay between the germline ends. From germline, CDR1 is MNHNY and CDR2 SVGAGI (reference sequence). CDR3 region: CASCNLEGGSQETQYF. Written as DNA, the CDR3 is TGTGCCAGCTGTAACTTAGAGGGTGGAAGCCAAGAGACCCAGTACTTC.

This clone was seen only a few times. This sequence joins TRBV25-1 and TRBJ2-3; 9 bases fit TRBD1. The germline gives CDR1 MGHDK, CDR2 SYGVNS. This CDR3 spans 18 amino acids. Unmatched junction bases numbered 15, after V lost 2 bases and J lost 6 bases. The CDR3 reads CASSEQGPTGGSSDTQYF. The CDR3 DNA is TGTGCCAGCAGTGAACAGGGCCCCACAGGGGGCTCATCGGATACGCAGTATTTT. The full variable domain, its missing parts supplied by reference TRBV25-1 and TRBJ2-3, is EADIYQTPRYLVIGTGKKITLECSQTMGHDKMYWYQQDPGMELHLIHYSYGVNSTEKGDLSSESTVSRIRTEHFPLTLESARPSHTSQYLCASSEQGPTGGSSDTQYFGPGTRLTVL.

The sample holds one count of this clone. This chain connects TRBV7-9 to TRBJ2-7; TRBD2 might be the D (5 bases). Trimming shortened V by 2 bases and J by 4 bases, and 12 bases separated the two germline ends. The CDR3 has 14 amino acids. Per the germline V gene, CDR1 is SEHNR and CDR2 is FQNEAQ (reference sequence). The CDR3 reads CASSLTGGEYEQYF. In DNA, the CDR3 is TGTGCCAGCAGCTTAACCGGAGGAGAATACGAGCAGTACTTC.

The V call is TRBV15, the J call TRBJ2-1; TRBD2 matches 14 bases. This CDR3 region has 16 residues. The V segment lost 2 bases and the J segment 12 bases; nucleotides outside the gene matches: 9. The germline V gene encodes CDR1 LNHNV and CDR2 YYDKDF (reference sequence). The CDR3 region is CATSRPTSGRAHGQFF. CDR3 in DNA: TGTGCCACCAGCAGACCGACTAGCGGGAGGGCCCATGGGCAGTTCTTC.

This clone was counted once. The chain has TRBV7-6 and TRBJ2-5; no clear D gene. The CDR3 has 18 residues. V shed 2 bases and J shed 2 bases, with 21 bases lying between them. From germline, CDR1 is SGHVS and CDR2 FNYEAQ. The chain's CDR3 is CASSLLFPAEFQQETQYF. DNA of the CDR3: TGTGCCAGCAGCTTACTTTTTCCGGCGGAATTCCAACAAGAGACCCAGTACTTC.

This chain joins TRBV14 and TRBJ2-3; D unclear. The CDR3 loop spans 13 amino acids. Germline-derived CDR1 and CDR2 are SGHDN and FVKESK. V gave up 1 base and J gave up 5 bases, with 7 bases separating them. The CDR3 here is CASSQGSGDTQYF. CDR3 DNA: TGTGCCAGCAGCCAAGGGTCCGGAGATACGCAGTATTTT.

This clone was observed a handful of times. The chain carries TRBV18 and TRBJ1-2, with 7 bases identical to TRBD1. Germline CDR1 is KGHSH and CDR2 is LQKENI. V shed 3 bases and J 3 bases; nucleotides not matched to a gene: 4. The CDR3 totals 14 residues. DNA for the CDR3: TGTGCCAGCTCACCGGCAGGGACAGACTATGGCTACACCTTC. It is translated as CASSPAGTDYGYTF.

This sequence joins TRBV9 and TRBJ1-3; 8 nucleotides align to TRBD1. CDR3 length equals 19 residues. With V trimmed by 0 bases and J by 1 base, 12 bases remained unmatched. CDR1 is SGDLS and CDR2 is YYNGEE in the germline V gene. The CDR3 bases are TGTGCCAGCAGCGTAGCTCTGGGACAGGAATTTTCGTCTGGAAACACCATATATTTT. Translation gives CASSVALGQEFSSGNTIYF.

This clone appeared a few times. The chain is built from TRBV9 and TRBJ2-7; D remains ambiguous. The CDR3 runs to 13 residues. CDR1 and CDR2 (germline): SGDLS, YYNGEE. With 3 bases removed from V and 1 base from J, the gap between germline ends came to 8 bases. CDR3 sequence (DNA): TGTGCCAGCAGCGGCGGTTTGTCCTACGAGCAGTACTTC. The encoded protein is CASSGGLSYEQYF. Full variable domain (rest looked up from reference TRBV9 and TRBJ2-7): DSGVTQTPKHLITATGQRVTLRCSPRSGDLSVYWYQQSLDQGLQFLIQYYNGEERAKGNILERFSAQQFPDLHSELNLSSLELGDSALYFCASSGGLSYEQYFGPGTRLTVT.

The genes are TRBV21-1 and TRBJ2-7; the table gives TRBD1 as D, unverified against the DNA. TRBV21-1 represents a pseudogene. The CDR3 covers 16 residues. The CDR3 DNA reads TGTGCCAGCAGCAGGCCCGGGACAGGGGGTTCCTACGAGCAGTACTTC. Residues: CASSRPGTGGSYEQYF.

In nucleotides, the CDR3 is TGTGCCAGTAGTATAGGCGGGATTGAAGCTTTCTTT. This gives the protein CASSIGGIEAFF. The rearrangement joins TRBV19 to TRBJ1-1; D unclear. Per germline, CDR1 LNHDA and CDR2 SQIVND (reference sequence). Trimming cost V 1 base and J 7 bases, with 7 bases left between them. The CDR3 is 12 amino acids. Full variable domain (missing parts from reference TRBV19 and TRBJ1-1): DGGITQSPKYLFRKEGQNVTLSCEQNLNHDAMYWYRQDPGQGLRLIYYSQIVNDFQKGDIAEGYSVSREKKESFPLTVTSAQKNPTAFYLCASSIGGIEAFFGQGTRLTVV.

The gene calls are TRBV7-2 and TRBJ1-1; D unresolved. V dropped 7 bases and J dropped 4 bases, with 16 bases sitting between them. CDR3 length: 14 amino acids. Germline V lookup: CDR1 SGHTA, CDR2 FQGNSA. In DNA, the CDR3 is TGTGCCAGCACAAGCGGGTTAGGTCCCACTGAAGCTTTCTTT. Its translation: CASTSGLGPTEAFF. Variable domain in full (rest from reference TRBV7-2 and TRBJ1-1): GAGVSQSPSNKVTEKGKDVELRCDPISGHTALYWYRQSLGQGLEFLIYFQGNSAPDKSGLPSDRFSAERTGGSVSTLTIQRTQQEDSAVYLCASTSGLGPTEAFFGQGTRLTVV.

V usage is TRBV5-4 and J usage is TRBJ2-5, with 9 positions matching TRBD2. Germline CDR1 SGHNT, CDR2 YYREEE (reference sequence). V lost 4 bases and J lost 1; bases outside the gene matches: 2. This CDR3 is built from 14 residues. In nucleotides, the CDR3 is TGTGCCAGCAGCCCGGGACTAGCCCAAGAGACCCAGTACTTC. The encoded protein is CASSPGLAQETQYF.

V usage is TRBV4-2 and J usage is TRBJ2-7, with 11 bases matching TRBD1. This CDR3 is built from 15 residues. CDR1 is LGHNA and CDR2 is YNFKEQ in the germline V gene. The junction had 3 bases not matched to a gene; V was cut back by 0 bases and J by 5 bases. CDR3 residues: CASSQERTGGDEQYF. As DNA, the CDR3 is TGTGCCAGCAGCCAAGAGCGGACAGGGGGCGACGAGCAGTACTTC.

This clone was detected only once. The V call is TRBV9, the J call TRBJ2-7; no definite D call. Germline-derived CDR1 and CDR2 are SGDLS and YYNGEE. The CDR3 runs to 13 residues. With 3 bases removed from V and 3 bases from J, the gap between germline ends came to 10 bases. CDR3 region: CASSGRGDYEQYF. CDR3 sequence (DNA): TGTGCCAGCAGCGGGCGAGGAGACTACGAGCAGTACTTC.

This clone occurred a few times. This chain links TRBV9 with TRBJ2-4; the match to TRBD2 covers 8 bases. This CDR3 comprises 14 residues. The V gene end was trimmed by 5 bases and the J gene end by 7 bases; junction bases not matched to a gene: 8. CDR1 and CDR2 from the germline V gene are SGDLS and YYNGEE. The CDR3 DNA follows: TGTGCCAGCAGTGCAGCGGGAGTAGTGAACATTCAGTACTTC. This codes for CASSAAGVVNIQYF.

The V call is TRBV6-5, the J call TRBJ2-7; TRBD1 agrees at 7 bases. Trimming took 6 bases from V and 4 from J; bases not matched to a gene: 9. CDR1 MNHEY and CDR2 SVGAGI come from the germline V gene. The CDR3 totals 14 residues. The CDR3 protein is CASRGRQGGYEQYF. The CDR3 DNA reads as TGTGCCAGCAGGGGGCGACAGGGCGGTTACGAGCAGTACTTC.

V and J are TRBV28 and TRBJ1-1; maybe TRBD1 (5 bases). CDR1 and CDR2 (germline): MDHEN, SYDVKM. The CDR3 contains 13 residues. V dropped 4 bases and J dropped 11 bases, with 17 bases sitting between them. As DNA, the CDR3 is TGTGCCAGCAGTTCCCCCCCCGACAGATTTGCTTTCTTT. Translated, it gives CASSSPPDRFAFF.

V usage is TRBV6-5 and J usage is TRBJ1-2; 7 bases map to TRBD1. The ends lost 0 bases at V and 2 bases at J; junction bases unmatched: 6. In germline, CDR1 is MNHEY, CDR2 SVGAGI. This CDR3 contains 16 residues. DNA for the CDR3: TGTGCCAGCAGTTACTCGGAGGCAGGGGGGAACTATGGCTACACCTTC. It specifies CASSYSEAGGNYGYTF.

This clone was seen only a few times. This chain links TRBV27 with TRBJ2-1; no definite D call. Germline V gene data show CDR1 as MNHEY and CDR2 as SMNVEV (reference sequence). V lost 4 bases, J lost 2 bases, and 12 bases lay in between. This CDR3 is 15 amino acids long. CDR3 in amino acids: CASSYRVLPYNEQFF. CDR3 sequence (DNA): TGTGCCAGCAGTTACCGGGTTTTACCCTACAATGAGCAGTTCTTC.

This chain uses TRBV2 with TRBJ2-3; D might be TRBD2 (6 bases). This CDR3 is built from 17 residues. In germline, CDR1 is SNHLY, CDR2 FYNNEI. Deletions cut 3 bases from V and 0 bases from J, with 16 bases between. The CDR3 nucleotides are TGTGCCAGCAGTGATGACGGGGGTCTAACTAGCACAGATACGCAGTATTTT. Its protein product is CASSDDGGLTSTDTQYF.

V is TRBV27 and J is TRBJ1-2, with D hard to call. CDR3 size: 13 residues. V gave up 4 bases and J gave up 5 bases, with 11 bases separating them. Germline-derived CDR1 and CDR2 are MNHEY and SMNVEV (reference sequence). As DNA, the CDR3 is TGTGCCAGCAGTTCCCCCCCCCGGTATGGCTACACCTTC. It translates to CASSSPPRYGYTF.

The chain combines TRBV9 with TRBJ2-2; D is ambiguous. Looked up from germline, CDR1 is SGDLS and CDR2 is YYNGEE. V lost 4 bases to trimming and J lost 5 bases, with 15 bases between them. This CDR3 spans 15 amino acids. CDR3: CASSHLSAATGELFF. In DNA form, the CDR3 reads TGTGCCAGCAGCCACCTATCGGCGGCTACCGGGGAGCTGTTTTTT.

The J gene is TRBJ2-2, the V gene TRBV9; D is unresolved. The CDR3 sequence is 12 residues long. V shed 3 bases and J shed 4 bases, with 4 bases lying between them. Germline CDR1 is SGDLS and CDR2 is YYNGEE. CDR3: CASSAFTGELFF. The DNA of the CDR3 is TGTGCCAGCAGCGCCTTCACCGGGGAGCTGTTTTTT.

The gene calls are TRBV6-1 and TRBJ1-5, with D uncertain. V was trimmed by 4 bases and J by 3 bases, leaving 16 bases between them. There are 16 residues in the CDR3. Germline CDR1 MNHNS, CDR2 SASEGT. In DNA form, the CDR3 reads TGTGCCAGCAGTGCTCGAACTAGGAGCTACAATCAGCCCCAGCATTTT. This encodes CASSARTRSYNQPQHF.

The CDR3 protein is CASSSGPYNEQFF. The CDR3 nucleotides are TGTGCCAGCTCATCGGGTCCCTACAATGAGCAGTTCTTC. The chain employs TRBV18 and TRBJ2-1; D is uncertain. V lost 5 bases and J lost 2, with 7 bases in between. Per germline, CDR1 KGHSH and CDR2 LQKENI. The CDR3 contains 13 residues.

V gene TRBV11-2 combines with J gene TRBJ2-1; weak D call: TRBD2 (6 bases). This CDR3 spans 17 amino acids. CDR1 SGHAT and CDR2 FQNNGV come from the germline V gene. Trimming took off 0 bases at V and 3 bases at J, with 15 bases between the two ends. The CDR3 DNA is TGTGCCAGCAGCTTAGATCACACGGGAGCTTTCTACAATGAGCAGTTCTTC. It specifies CASSLDHTGAFYNEQFF.

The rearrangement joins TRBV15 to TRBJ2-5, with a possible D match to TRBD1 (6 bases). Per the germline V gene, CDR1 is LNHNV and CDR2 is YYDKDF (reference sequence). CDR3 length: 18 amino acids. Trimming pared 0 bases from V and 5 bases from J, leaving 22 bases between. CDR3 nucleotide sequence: TGTGCCACCAGCAGAGATAAACAACAGGGCTTCAATGAGGAGACCCAGTACTTC. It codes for CATSRDKQQGFNEETQYF.